These T cell receptor beta chains were read from a single sample in a study of blood T cell repertoires in COVID-19. Profiling relied on immunoSEQ multiplex PCR, and the TCRdb table lists in-frame clones only, not all of them. Seen here are approximately 280,000 clones, roughly 91% observed once, and the top ten hold about 4.6%. Sequencing used peripheral blood. Source of these receptors: a man in his forties with acute or convalescent COVID-19. The CDR3 runs from the conserved cysteine through the conserved F or W. The D gene is left open where the match is weak. Only part of the rows carry a size: once, few, many, or a class if the clone is expanded.

J,size,D,V,DNA,CDR3
TRBJ2-7,-,TRBD2,TRBV19,TGTGCCAGTAGTATGGCGGGGGGCCCCTACGAGCAGTACTTC,CASSMAGGPYEQYF
TRBJ2-6,-,-,TRBV30,TGTGCCTGGAGTGTTTGGCAGGGGAACTCTGGGGCCAACGTCCTGACTTTC,CAWSVWQGNSGANVLTF
TRBJ1-2,-,-,TRBV6-5,TGTGCCAGCAGTTACCGTCAGCGCTATGGCTACACCTTC,CASSYRQRYGYTF
TRBJ1-6,-,TRBD1,TRBV19,TGTGCCAGCAAGGGACAGTATAATTCACCCCTCCACTTT,CASKGQYNSPLHF
TRBJ2-2,-,TRBD1,TRBV11-2,TGTGCCAGCAGCTTAGCTAGGACAGGGCGCACCGGGGAGCTGTTTTTT,CASSLARTGRTGELFF
TRBJ2-1,-,TRBD1,TRBV9,TGTGCCAGCAGCCCCCAGACAGGGTCCAATGAGCAGTTCTTC,CASSPQTGSNEQFF
TRBJ1-1,-,TRBD1,TRBV27,TGTGCCAGCAGACAGGGGGCGACGGGAGCTTTCTTT,CASRQGATGAFF
TRBJ2-7,-,TRBD2,TRBV5-4,TGTGCCAGCAGCCCGGGACTAGCGGGGTACGAGCAGTACTTC,CASSPGLAGYEQYF
TRBJ2-2,-,-,TRBV2,TGTGCCAGCAAGACTTCCGGGGGGCCGGGTACCGGGGAGCTGTTTTTT,CASKTSGGPGTGELFF
TRBJ2-1,once,TRBD2,TRBV5-5,TGTGCCAGCAGCTTCCCCCTACTAGCGGGGGGGCGGAATGAGCAGTTCTTC,CASSFPLLAGGRNEQFF
TRBJ1-5,-,-,TRBV19,TGTGCCAGTAGTAATTTATATCAGCCCCAGCATTTT,CASSNLYQPQHF
TRBJ1-5,once,-,TRBV6-5,TGTGCCAGCACAGACACCTTCAATCAGCCCCAGCATTTT,CASTDTFNQPQHF
TRBJ2-7,-,-,TRBV5-1,TGCGCCAGCAGCGCGGCGGGGAGCTCCTACGAGCAGTACTTC,CASSAAGSSYEQYF
TRBJ1-2,-,TRBD1,TRBV7-3,TGTGCCAGCAGCGCAGGGGGTGGCTACACCTTC,CASSAGGGYTF
TRBJ2-1,-,-,TRBV19,TGTGCCAGTAGTATAGGAGACACCTACAATGAGCAGTTCTTC,CASSIGDTYNEQFF
TRBJ1-5,-,-,TRBV3-1/TRBV3-2,TGTGCCAGCAGCCAGGGGAGCCAGCCCCAGCATTTT,CASSQGSQPQHF
TRBJ1-6,few,-,TRBV25-1,TGTGCCAGCAAGCACGCCAATTCACCCCTCCACTTT,CASKHANSPLHF
TRBJ1-1,-,TRBD1,TRBV4-2,TGTGCCAGCAGCACGGGACAGAAGCAGGACACTGAAGCTTTCTTT,CASSTGQKQDTEAFF
TRBJ2-7,-,TRBD2,TRBV7-9,TGTGCCAGCAGCTCCCCTACAGCGGGGGGTCACGAGCAGTACTTC,CASSSPTAGGHEQYF
TRBJ2-7,-,TRBD1,TRBV30,TGTGCCTGGACTCAACCGGACAGGGCACTATACGAGCAGTACTTC,CAWTQPDRALYEQYF
TRBJ1-1,once,-,TRBV4-1,TGCGCCAGCAGCCAAACCCCTCGACAGTCTTTGAACACTGAAGCTTTCTTT,CASSQTPRQSLNTEAFF
TRBJ1-2,-,-,TRBV19,TGTGCCAGTAGTTACAGGAGTAACTATGGCTACACCTTC,CASSYRSNYGYTF
TRBJ2-7,-,-,TRBV6-5,TGTGCCAGCAGCTTGACAGCCATGGCCGGGGAGCAGTACTTC,CASSLTAMAGEQYF
TRBJ2-3,-,TRBD2,TRBV7-2,TGTGCCAGCAGCTCGAACGGGGGGACTAGCATGGATACGCAGTATTTT,CASSSNGGTSMDTQYF